This T cell receptor (beta chain) appears in the sequencing data of a study of OX40 agonist ivuxolimab in advanced cancers. Turning to the study itself: Dose-escalation patients' cancers were hepatocellular carcinoma, melanoma, renal cell or head and neck cancer. Partial responses, seen in three patients, involved one hepatocellular carcinoma and two cutaneous melanomas. General study results and limits: Among the lowest peripheral clonal expansion occurred in 0.1-3.0 mg/kg partial responders.

TCRdb's table, derived via immunoSEQ multiplex PCR, lists solely in-frame clones and lacks some. The repertoire holds roughly 97,000 clones, over 85% seen once, with 0.7% to 0.9% in the top ten. This clone was picked up a small number of times. The antigen remains undetermined. This CDR3 is built from 22 residues. The sample here was CD4+ or CD8+ T cells sorted from blood, taken in a trial of the OX40 agonist ivuxolimab. V and J are TRBV21-1 and TRBJ2-2; the D call in the table, TRBD1, was not verified against the DNA. TRBV21-1 is annotated as a pseudogene. The TCR was taken from an adult with an advanced solid tumor such as melanoma, head and neck, liver or kidney cancer. Here the CDR3 reads CASSKAPPPSEAGGRLTGELFF. CDR3 bases: TGTGCCAGCAGCAAGGCTCCCCCCCCCTCGGAGGCAGGGGGCAGATTAACCGGGGAGCTGTTTTTT.